The rows below give T cell receptor beta chains drawn from one sample of a study of blood T cell repertoires in COVID-19. Method: immunoSEQ multiplex PCR; TCRdb's copy keeps in-frame clones and lacks some. The sample contains 150,000 to 200,000 clones, roughly 80% of which appear only once. Sequenced input: peripheral blood. These receptors all stem from a man between 60 and 75 years old with active or convalescent COVID-19. CDR3s leave out the opening cysteine and the closing phenylalanine or tryptophan.

J gene: TRBJ2-7
V gene: TRBV12-2
CDR3 protein: ASRHGLAGVSYEQY

J gene: TRBJ2-7
V gene: TRBV5-1
CDR3 protein: ASSLGTGGSYEQY

J gene: TRBJ2-5
V gene: TRBV5-1
CDR3 protein: ASSPGTSGTETQY

J gene: TRBJ1-4
V gene: TRBV4-3
CDR3 protein: ASSQDIGTEGEKLF

J gene: TRBJ2-7
V gene: TRBV5-4
CDR3 protein: ASSRTSGSTDEQY

J gene: TRBJ2-3
V gene: TRBV28
CDR3 protein: ASTFRGRVGTDTQY

J gene: TRBJ2-3
V gene: TRBV5-4
CDR3 protein: ASSSGTGRTDTQY

J gene: TRBJ2-7
V gene: TRBV9
CDR3 protein: ASSRWAGDPYEQY

J gene: TRBJ2-3
V gene: TRBV29-1
CDR3 protein: SARTSGRGDTQY

J gene: TRBJ1-2
V gene: TRBV12-3/TRBV12-4
CDR3 protein: ASSPGGPYGYT

J gene: TRBJ2-7
V gene: TRBV6-5
CDR3 protein: ASSYQPATEQY

J gene: TRBJ2-3
V gene: TRBV5-1
CDR3 protein: ASSRAGNRADTQY

J gene: TRBJ2-1
V gene: TRBV11-3
CDR3 protein: ASSFDPVANEQF

J gene: TRBJ1-6
V gene: TRBV10-3
CDR3 protein: AISDEGLNNSPLH

J gene: TRBJ2-2
V gene: TRBV6-2/TRBV6-3
CDR3 protein: ASSYNRGLTGELF

J gene: TRBJ2-1
V gene: TRBV5-1
CDR3 protein: ASSGSGYNEQF

J gene: TRBJ1-2
V gene: TRBV4-1
CDR3 protein: ASSHGGQGGYGYT

J gene: TRBJ1-2
V gene: TRBV4-3
CDR3 protein: ASSQDASYRSYGYT

J gene: TRBJ2-7
V gene: TRBV6-6
CDR3 protein: ASSYGLFEQY

J gene: TRBJ1-5
V gene: TRBV29-1
CDR3 protein: SVARDTNQPQH

J gene: TRBJ2-4
V gene: TRBV19
CDR3 protein: ASSATGVAKNIQY

J gene: TRBJ2-5
V gene: TRBV28
CDR3 protein: ASSLRGQGGQETQY

J gene: TRBJ1-4
V gene: TRBV11-1
CDR3 protein: ASSPDGANEKLF

J gene: TRBJ2-5
V gene: TRBV5-6
CDR3 protein: ASSPGGRVGETQY

J gene: TRBJ2-7
V gene: TRBV27
CDR3 protein: ASSGGLAGLDEQY

J gene: TRBJ2-4
V gene: TRBV4-2
CDR3 protein: ASSLLADPNIQY

J gene: TRBJ2-1
V gene: TRBV5-4
CDR3 protein: ASSLGLAGAGEQF

J gene: TRBJ2-5
V gene: TRBV2
CDR3 protein: ASSGKETQY

J gene: TRBJ1-2
V gene: TRBV3-1/TRBV3-2
CDR3 protein: ASSLRGSGYT

J gene: TRBJ1-2
V gene: TRBV12-3/TRBV12-4
CDR3 protein: ASSPTGGAGYT

J gene: TRBJ2-7
V gene: TRBV29-1
CDR3 protein: SVGPGTGGGQY

J gene: TRBJ2-3
V gene: TRBV6-6
CDR3 protein: ASSPLAGGGKGTDTQY

J gene: TRBJ1-2
V gene: TRBV7-2
CDR3 protein: ASSSRGGQGPNYGYT

J gene: TRBJ2-1
V gene: TRBV4-2
CDR3 protein: ASSQGDFSYNEQF

J gene: TRBJ2-1
V gene: TRBV6-5
CDR3 protein: ASSYGSNEQF

J gene: TRBJ2-5
V gene: TRBV7-2
CDR3 protein: ASSLNQVGARETQY

J gene: TRBJ1-2
V gene: TRBV7-9
CDR3 protein: ASSFGQHYGYT

J gene: TRBJ2-7
V gene: TRBV5-1
CDR3 protein: ASSNGTSGSYEQY

J gene: TRBJ2-1
V gene: TRBV6-4
CDR3 protein: ASSDTSSGSNEQF

J gene: TRBJ1-2
V gene: TRBV15
CDR3 protein: ATSRRDSNYGYT

J gene: TRBJ1-2
V gene: TRBV7-3
CDR3 protein: ASSPRPDGDYGYT

J gene: TRBJ2-7
V gene: TRBV5-6
CDR3 protein: ASSYGQGYSYEQY

J gene: TRBJ2-3
V gene: TRBV27
CDR3 protein: ASLRQGTDTQY

J gene: TRBJ2-7
V gene: TRBV27
CDR3 protein: ASSPQGYEQY